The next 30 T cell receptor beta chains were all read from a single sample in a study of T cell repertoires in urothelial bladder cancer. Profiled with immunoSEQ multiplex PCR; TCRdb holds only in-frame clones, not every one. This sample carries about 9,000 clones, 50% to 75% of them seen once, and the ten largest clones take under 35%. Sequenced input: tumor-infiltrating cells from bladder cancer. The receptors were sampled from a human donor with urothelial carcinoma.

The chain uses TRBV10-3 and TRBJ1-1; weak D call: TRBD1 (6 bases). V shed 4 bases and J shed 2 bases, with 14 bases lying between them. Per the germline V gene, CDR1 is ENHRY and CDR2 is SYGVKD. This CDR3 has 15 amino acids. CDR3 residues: CAISAATGFNTEAFF. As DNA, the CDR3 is TGTGCCATCAGTGCAGCTACAGGGTTTAACACTGAAGCTTTCTTT.

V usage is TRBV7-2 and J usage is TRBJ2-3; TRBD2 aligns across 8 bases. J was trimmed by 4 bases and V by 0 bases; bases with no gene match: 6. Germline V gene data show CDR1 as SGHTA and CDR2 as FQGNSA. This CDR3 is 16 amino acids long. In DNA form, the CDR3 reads TGTGCCAGCAGCTTAGCCCGGGGGGGCGGCCCAGATACGCAGTATTTT. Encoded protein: CASSLARGGGPDTQYF.

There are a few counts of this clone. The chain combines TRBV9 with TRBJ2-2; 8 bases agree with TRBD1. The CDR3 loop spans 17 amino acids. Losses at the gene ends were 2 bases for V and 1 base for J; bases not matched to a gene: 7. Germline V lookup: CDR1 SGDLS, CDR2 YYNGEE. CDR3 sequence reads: CASSVRPGTGNTGELFF. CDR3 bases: TGTGCCAGCAGCGTCCGACCCGGGACAGGGAACACCGGGGAGCTGTTTTTT.

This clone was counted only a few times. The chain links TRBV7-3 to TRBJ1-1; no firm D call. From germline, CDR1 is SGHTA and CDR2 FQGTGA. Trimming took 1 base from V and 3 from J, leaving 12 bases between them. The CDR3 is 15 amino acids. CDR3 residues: CASSLMEGGYTEAFF. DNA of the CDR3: TGTGCCAGCAGCTTAATGGAGGGCGGGTACACTGAAGCTTTCTTT. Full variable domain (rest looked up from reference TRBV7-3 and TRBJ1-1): GAGVSQTPSNKVTEKGKYVELRCDPISGHTALYWYRQSLGQGPEFLIYFQGTGAADDSGLPNDRFFAVRPEGSVSTLKIQRTERGDSAVYLCASSLMEGGYTEAFFGQGTRLTVV.

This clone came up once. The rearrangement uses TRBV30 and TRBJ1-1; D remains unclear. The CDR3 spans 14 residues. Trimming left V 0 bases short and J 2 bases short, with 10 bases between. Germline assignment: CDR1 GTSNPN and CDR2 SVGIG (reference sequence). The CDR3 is CAWSVGGSNTEAFF. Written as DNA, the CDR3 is TGTGCCTGGAGTGTAGGAGGCAGTAACACTGAAGCTTTCTTT.

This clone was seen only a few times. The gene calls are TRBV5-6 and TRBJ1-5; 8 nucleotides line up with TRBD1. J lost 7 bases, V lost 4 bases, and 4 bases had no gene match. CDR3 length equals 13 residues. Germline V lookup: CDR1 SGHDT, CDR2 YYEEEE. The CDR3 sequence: CASSIGQGQPQHF. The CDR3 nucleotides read TGTGCCAGCAGCATCGGACAGGGACAGCCCCAGCATTTT.

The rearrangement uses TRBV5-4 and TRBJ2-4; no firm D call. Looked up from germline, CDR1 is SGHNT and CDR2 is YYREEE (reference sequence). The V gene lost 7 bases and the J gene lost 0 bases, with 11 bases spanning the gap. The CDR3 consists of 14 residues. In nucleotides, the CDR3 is TGTGCCAGCGGGCCCTGGGAAGCCAAAAACATTCAGTACTTC. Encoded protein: CASGPWEAKNIQYF.

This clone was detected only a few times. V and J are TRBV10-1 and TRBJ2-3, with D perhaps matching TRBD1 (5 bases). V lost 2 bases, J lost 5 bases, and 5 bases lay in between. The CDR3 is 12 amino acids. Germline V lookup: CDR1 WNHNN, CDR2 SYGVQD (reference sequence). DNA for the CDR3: TGCGCCAGCAGTGAGCAGGGAGATACGCAGTATTTT. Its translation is CASSEQGDTQYF.

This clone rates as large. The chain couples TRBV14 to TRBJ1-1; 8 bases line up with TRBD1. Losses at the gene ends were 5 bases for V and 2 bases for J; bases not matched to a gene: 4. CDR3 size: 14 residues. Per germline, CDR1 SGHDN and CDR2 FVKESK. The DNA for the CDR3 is TGTGCCAGCAGCTGGACAGGGACCAACACTGAAGCTTTCTTT. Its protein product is CASSWTGTNTEAFF.

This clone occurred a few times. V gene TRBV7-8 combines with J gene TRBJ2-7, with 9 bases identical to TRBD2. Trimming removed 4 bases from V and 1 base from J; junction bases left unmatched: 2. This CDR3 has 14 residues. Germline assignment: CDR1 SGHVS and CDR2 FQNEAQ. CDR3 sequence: CASSYLAGSYEQYF. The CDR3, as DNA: TGTGCCAGCAGCTACCTAGCGGGGTCCTACGAGCAGTACTTC.

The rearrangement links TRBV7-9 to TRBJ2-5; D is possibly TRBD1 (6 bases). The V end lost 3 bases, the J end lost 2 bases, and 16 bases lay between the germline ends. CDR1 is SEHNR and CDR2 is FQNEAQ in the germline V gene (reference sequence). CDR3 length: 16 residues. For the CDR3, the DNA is TGTGCCAGCAGCTTCTTACAGGGAAGTGGGCAAGAGACCCAGTACTTC. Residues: CASSFLQGSGQETQYF.

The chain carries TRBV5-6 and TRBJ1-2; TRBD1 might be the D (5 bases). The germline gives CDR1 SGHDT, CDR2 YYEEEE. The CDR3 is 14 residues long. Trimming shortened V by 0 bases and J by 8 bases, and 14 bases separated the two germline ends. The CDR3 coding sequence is TGTGCCAGCAGCTTGGGGCACAGGCGGACCGGCTACACCTTC. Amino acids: CASSLGHRRTGYTF.

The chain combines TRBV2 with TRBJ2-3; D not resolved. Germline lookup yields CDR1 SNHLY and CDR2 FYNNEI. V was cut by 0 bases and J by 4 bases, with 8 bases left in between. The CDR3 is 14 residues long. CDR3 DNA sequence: TGTGCCAGCAGTGAAGCTCCAGCACCAGATACGCAGTATTTT. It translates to CASSEAPAPDTQYF.

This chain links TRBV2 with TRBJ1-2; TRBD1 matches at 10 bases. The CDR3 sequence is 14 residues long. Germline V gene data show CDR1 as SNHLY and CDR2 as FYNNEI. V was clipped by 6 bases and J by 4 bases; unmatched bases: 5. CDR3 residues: CASRTGQGSYGYTF. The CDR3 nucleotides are TGTGCCAGCAGAACGGGACAGGGGTCCTATGGCTACACCTTC.

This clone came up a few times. The CDR3 DNA is TGTGCCAGCTCACCATTTAGGGGGAACACTGAAGCTTTCTTT. Residues: CASSPFRGNTEAFF. The rearrangement joins TRBV18 to TRBJ1-1; D is perhaps TRBD1 (5 bases). Trimming took 2 bases from V and 1 from J, leaving 8 bases between them. Germline CDR1 is KGHSH and CDR2 is LQKENI. The CDR3 runs to 14 residues.

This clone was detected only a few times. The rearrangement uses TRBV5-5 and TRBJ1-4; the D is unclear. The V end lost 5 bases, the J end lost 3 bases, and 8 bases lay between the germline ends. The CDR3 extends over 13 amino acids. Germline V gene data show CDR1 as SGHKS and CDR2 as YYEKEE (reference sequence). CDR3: CASREPSNEKLFF. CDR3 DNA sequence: TGTGCCAGCAGGGAACCCTCTAATGAAAAACTGTTTTTT.

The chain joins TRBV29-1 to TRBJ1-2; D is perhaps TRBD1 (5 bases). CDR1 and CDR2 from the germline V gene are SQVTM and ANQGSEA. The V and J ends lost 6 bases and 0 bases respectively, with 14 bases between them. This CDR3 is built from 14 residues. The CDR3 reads CSVPVPGSNYGYTF. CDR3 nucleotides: TGCAGCGTGCCCGTCCCAGGGTCTAACTATGGCTACACCTTC.

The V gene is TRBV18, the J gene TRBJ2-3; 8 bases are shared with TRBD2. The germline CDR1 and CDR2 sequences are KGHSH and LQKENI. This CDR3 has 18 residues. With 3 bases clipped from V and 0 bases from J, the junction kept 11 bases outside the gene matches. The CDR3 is CASSPWGYSGTSTDTQYF. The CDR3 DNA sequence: TGTGCCAGCTCACCTTGGGGCTATAGCGGGACTAGCACAGATACGCAGTATTTT.

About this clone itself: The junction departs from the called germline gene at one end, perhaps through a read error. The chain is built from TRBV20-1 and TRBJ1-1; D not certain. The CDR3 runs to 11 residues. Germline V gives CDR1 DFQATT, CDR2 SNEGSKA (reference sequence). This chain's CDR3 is CSARWHTEAFF. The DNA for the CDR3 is TGCAGTGCTAGATGGCACACCGAAGCTTTCTTT.

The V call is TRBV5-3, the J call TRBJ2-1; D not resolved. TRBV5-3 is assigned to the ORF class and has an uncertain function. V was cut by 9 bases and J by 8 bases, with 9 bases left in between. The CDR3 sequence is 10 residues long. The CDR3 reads CAIKLHEQFF. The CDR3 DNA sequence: TGTGCCATAAAGCTCCATGAGCAGTTCTTC.

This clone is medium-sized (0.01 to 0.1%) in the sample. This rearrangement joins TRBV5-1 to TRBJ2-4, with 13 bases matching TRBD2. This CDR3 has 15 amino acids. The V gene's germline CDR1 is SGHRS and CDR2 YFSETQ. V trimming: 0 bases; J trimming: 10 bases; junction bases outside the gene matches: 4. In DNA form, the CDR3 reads TGCGCCAGCAGCTTGGCCGGGACTAGCGGGGAGATTCAGTACTTC. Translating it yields CASSLAGTSGEIQYF.

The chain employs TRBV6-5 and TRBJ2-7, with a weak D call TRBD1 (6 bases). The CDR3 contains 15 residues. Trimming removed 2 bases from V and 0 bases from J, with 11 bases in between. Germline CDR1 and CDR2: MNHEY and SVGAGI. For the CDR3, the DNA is TGTGCCAGCAGTTACATAGGGACAAGCTCCTACGAGCAGTACTTC. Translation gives CASSYIGTSSYEQYF.

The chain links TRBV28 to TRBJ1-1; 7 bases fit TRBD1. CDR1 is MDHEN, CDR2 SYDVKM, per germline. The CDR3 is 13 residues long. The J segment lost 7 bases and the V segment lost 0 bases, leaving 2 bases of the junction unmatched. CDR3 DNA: TGTGCCAGCAGTTTATGGCGACAGGGTGAAGCTTTCTTT. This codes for CASSLWRQGEAFF.

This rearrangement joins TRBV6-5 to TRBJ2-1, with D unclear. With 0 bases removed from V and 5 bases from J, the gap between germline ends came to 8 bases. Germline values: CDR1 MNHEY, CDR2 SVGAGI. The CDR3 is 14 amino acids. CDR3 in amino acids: CASSYSTSHNEQFF. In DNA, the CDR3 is TGTGCCAGCAGTTACTCTACTTCTCACAATGAGCAGTTCTTC.

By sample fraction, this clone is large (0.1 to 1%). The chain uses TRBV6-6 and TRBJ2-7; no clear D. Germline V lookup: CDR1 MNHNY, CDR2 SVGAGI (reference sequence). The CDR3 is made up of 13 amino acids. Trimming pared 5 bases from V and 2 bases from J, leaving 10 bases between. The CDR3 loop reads CASSPSEPYEQYF. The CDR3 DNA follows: TGTGCCAGCAGTCCCTCTGAGCCCTACGAGCAGTACTTC.

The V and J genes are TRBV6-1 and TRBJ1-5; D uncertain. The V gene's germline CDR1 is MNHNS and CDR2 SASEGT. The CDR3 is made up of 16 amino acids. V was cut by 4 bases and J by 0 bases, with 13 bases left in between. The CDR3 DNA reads TGTGCCAGCAGTGGGGAAGGGCTTTATAGCAATCAGCCCCAGCATTTT. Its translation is CASSGEGLYSNQPQHF.

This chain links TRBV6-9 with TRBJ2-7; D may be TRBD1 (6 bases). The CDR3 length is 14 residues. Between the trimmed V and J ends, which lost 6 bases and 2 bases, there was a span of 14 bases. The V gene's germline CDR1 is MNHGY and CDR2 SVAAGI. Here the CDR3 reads CASSYPTGTYEQYF. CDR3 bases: TGTGCCAGCAGCTATCCCACAGGGACCTACGAGCAGTACTTC.

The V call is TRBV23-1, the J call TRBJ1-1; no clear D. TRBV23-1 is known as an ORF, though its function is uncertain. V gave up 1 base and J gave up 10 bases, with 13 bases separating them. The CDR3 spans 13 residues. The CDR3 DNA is TGCGCCAGCAGTCAATACGCAGATTCGCGAGCTTTCTTT. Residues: CASSQYADSRAFF.

The CDR3 loop reads CATSSRRTSGYEQYF. The CDR3 nucleotides are TGTGCCACCAGCTCACGAAGGACTAGCGGTTACGAGCAGTACTTC. The chain recombines TRBV15 with TRBJ2-7, with TRBD2 matching over 10 bases. The CDR3 extends over 15 amino acids. Germline V gene lookup returns CDR1 LNHNV and CDR2 YYDKDF (reference sequence). The junction had 8 bases not matched to a gene; V was cut back by 5 bases and J by 4 bases.

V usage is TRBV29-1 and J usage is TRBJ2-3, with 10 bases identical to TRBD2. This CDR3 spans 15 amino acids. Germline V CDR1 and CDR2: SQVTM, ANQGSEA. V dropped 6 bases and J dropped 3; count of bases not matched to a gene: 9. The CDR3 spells CSVERGGGATDTQYF. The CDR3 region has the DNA TGCAGCGTCGAGCGGGGGGGAGGTGCGACAGATACGCAGTATTTT.